The present entry profiles one T cell receptor (beta chain) with its context. This CDR3 has 16 residues. V dropped 5 bases and J dropped 4; count of bases not matched to a gene: 10. Germline values: CDR1 MNHEY, CDR2 SMNVEV (reference sequence). Authors' analysis steps: Estimates of nucleated cell counts were drawn from the amplification of reference gene primers. Here immunoSEQ multiplex PCR was the method, and the copy in TCRdb shows in-frame clones only, minus some. Clone size and V and J calls were adopted from that table, with D and trimming inferred from the DNA. The data hold approximately 270,000 clones, with approximately 88% observed a single time. The sample belongs to a study of blood T cell repertoires in COVID-19. Study in general: Acute and convalescent COVID-19 samples came from the United States, Italy and Spain. T cells, B-cell-depleted T cells, or PBMCs supplied cDNA or gDNA.

Followed longitudinally, the Seattle patients had been enrolled during active infection. The chain carries TRBV27 and TRBJ2-3, with 9 bases lining up with TRBD1. The source material was peripheral blood. This TCR derives from a woman aged 25 to 39 with COVID-19, enrolled during active disease. DNA for the CDR3: TGTGCCAGCAGTAAGACAGGGGGTACGGGAGCAGATACGCAGTATTTT. Protein sequence: CASSKTGGTGADTQYF.